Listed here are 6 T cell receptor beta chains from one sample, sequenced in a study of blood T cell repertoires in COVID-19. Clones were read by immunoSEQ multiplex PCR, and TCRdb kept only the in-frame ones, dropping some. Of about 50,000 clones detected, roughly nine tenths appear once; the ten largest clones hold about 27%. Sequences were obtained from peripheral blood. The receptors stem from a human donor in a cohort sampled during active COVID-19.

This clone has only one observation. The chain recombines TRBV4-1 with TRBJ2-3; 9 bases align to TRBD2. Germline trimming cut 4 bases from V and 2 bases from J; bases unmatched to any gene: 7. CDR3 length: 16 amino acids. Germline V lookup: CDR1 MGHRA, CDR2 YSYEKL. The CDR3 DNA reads TGCGCCAGCAGCCCCACCGGCGGGGGGGCCACAGATACGCAGTATTTT. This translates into CASSPTGGGATDTQYF.

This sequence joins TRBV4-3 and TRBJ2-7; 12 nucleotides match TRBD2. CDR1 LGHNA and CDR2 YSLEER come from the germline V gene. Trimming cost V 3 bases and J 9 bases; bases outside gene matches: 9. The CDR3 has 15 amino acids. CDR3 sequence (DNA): TGCGCCAGCAGCCATGAGAGACTAGCGGGAGTTTTGCAGTACGTC. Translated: CASSHERLAGVLQYV.

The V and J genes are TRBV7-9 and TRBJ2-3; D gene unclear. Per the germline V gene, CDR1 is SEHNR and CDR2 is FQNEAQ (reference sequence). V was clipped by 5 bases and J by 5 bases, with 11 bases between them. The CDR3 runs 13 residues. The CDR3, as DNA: TGTGCCAGCAGCCCCCCATTACTAGATACGCAGTATTTT. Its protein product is CASSPPLLDTQYF.

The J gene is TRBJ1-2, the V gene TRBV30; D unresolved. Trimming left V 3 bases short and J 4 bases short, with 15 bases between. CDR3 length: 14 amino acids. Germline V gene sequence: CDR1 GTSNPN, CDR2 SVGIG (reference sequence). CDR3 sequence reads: CAWSSEGGVYGYTF. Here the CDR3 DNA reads TGTGCCTGGAGCTCTGAGGGAGGCGTCTATGGCTACACCTTC.

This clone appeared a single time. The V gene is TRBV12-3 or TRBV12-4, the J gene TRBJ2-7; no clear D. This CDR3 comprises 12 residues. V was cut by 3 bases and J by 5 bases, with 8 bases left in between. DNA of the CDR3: TGTGCCAGCAGTTTCGGTAGAAACGAGCAGTACGTC. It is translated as CASSFGRNEQYV.

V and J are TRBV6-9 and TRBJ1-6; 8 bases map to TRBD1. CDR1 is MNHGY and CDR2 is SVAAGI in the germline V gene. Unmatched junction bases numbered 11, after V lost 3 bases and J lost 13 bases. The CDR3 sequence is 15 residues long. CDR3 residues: CASSYRGRGKGPLHF. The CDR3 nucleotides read TGTGCCAGCAGTTACAGGGGGCGGGGTAAAGGTCCCCTCCACTTT.